Listed here are 26 T cell receptor beta chains from one sample, sequenced in a study of beta chain features in type 1 diabetes. Expressed TCRB transcripts were sequenced, since all the RNA that had been isolated was reverse transcribed. Here immunoSEQ multiplex PCR was the method, and the copy in TCRdb shows in-frame clones only, minus some. The table lists fewer than 45,000 clones, roughly 64% of them singletons. Sequenced input: Tregs from blood. The receptors shown here come from a woman aged 25 to 39 in good health.

This clone was counted a few times. The J gene is TRBJ2-3, the V gene TRBV5-1; D possibly corresponds to TRBD1 (7 bases). CDR1 is SGHRS and CDR2 is YFSETQ in the germline V gene. Trimming removed 4 bases at V and 0 bases at J, with 12 bases between. This CDR3 comprises 15 residues. The CDR3 sequence is CASSPGGISTDTQYF. CDR3 in DNA: TGCGCCAGCAGCCCAGGGGGGATTAGCACAGATACGCAGTATTTT. The variable domain in full, with the rest retrieved from reference TRBV5-1 and TRBJ2-3, is KAGVTQTPRYLIKTRGQQVTLSCSPISGHRSVSWYQQTPGQGLQFLFEYFSETQRNKGNFPGRFSGRQFSNSRSEMNVSTLELGDSALYLCASSPGGISTDTQYFGPGTRLTVL.

The CDR3 region is CASSWGTSGTGELFF. CDR3 sequence (DNA): TGTGCCAGCAGCTGGGGGACTAGCGGGACCGGGGAGCTGTTTTTT. The chain couples TRBV11-2 to TRBJ2-2; 12 bases map to TRBD2. From germline, CDR1 is SGHAT and CDR2 FQNNGV. This CDR3 region has 15 residues. With V trimmed by 4 bases and J by 5 bases, 2 bases remained unmatched.

This chain connects TRBV7-9 to TRBJ2-1; tentative D call: TRBD2 (6 bases). Per germline, CDR1 SEHNR and CDR2 FQNEAQ (reference sequence). CDR3 length: 16 amino acids. V was clipped by 2 bases and J by 5 bases, with 16 bases between them. The CDR3 spells CASSLYGRRPDNEQFF. CDR3 sequence (DNA): TGTGCCAGCAGCTTATACGGGAGACGACCCGACAATGAGCAGTTCTTC.

The V gene is TRBV15, the J gene TRBJ2-1, with TRBD2 as a possible D gene (7 bases). CDR1 is LNHNV and CDR2 is YYDKDF in the germline V gene (reference sequence). This CDR3 is 15 amino acids long. Trimming cost V 3 bases and J 0 bases, with 9 bases left between them. CDR3 nucleotide sequence: TGTGCCACCAGCAGGGCGGGGGCCTCCTACAATGAGCAGTTCTTC. It codes for CATSRAGASYNEQFF.

The CDR3 sequence: CASSAGTGVREQYF. CDR3 sequence (DNA): TGTGCCAGCAGTGCCGGGACAGGGGTCCGCGAGCAGTACTTC. V gene TRBV28 combines with J gene TRBJ2-7, with 10 bases matching TRBD1. From germline, CDR1 is MDHEN and CDR2 SYDVKM. CDR3 length: 14 residues. Unmatched junction bases numbered 7, after V lost 5 bases and J lost 6 bases.

The genes are TRBV7-2 and TRBJ2-1, with 9 bases lining up with TRBD2. Germline assignment: CDR1 SGHTA and CDR2 FQGNSA. After removal of 1 base from V and 5 bases from J, the junction contained 12 bases not matched to a gene. The CDR3 is 18 residues long. CDR3: CASSLGDRGRAGNNEQFF. The CDR3 bases are TGTGCCAGCAGCTTAGGAGATCGCGGGAGGGCGGGAAACAATGAGCAGTTCTTC.

The chain is built from TRBV5-1 and TRBJ2-5, with 9 bases lining up with TRBD2. Germline-derived CDR1 and CDR2 are SGHRS and YFSETQ. This CDR3 comprises 15 residues. The V segment lost 1 base and the J segment 5 bases; nucleotides outside the gene matches: 6. CDR3 sequence: CASSLYAGGPETQYF. As DNA, the CDR3 is TGCGCCAGCAGCTTGTATGCGGGAGGGCCCGAGACCCAGTACTTC. Full variable domain (missing parts from reference TRBV5-1 and TRBJ2-5): KAGVTQTPRYLIKTRGQQVTLSCSPISGHRSVSWYQQTPGQGLQFLFEYFSETQRNKGNFPGRFSGRQFSNSRSEMNVSTLELGDSALYLCASSLYAGGPETQYFGPGTRLLVL.

This clone was seen a few times. This chain links TRBV7-3 with TRBJ2-1; the D gene is possibly TRBD1 (5 bases). Trimming left V 6 bases short and J 8 bases short, with 8 bases between. The CDR3 has 11 residues. From germline, CDR1 is SGHTA and CDR2 FQGTGA. The chain's CDR3 is CASSRGDEQFF. The CDR3 region has the DNA TGTGCCAGCAGTAGGGGCGATGAGCAGTTCTTC.

This chain links TRBV25-1 with TRBJ2-7; tentatively, D is TRBD1 (6 bases). CDR3 length: 13 amino acids. V lost 7 bases, J lost 5 bases, and 15 bases lay in between. Germline values: CDR1 MGHDK, CDR2 SYGVNS. CDR3 loop: CASNRPAGDEQYF. CDR3 DNA sequence: TGTGCCAGCAACCGTCCAGCAGGGGACGAGCAGTACTTC.

V gene TRBV6-5 combines with J gene TRBJ1-1; D not resolved. CDR1 and CDR2 from the germline V gene are MNHEY and SVGAGI. The V end lost 5 bases, the J end lost 10 bases, and 14 bases lay between the germline ends. The CDR3 is made up of 12 amino acids. CDR3 amino acids: CASSELGGSAFF. CDR3 bases: TGTGCCAGCAGTGAACTGGGAGGGTCAGCTTTCTTT.

This clone was observed a single time. The chain links TRBV6-6 to TRBJ2-1; 11 nucleotides match TRBD2. CDR3 length equals 14 residues. CDR1 and CDR2 (germline): MNHNY, SVGAGI (reference sequence). Unmatched junction bases numbered 2, after V lost 8 bases and J lost 2 bases. The CDR3 reads CASLAGGTYNEQFF. CDR3 DNA sequence: TGTGCCAGCCTAGCGGGAGGCACCTACAATGAGCAGTTCTTC.

J is TRBJ1-1 and V is TRBV30; D unresolved. Per the germline V gene, CDR1 is GTSNPN and CDR2 is SVGIG (reference sequence). Trimming took 3 bases from V and 3 from J, leaving 11 bases between them. The CDR3 has 13 amino acids. The CDR3 loop is CAWREQQDTEAFF. In DNA form, the CDR3 reads TGTGCCTGGAGGGAACAGCAAGACACTGAAGCTTTCTTT.

V is TRBV2 and J is TRBJ2-4; possibly TRBD2 for D (6 bases). Trimming left V 4 bases short and J 5 bases short, with 24 bases between. Germline assignment: CDR1 SNHLY and CDR2 FYNNEI. CDR3 length: 18 amino acids. CDR3 nucleotides: TGTGCCAGCAGTGCTCCCCTTAGAGCGGGCACCCACGAAAACATTCAGTACTTC. Encoded protein: CASSAPLRAGTHENIQYF.

J is TRBJ1-1 and V is TRBV6-5, with a tentative D call TRBD1 (5 bases). The CDR3 is made up of 14 amino acids. V lost 6 bases to trimming and J lost 10 bases, with 21 bases between them. Germline assignment: CDR1 MNHEY and CDR2 SVGAGI. The CDR3 coding sequence is TGTGCCAGCAGCCGTGAGATTCAGGGATCGGTAGCTTTCTTT. Translated: CASSREIQGSVAFF.

This clone has only a few counts. CDR3 DNA sequence: TGTGCCAGCAGCTTACGGGGATATGAGCAGTTCTTC. This codes for CASSLRGYEQFF. The chain has TRBV7-2 and TRBJ2-1, with D possibly matching TRBD2 (5 bases). This CDR3 is 12 amino acids long. Looked up from germline, CDR1 is SGHTA and CDR2 is FQGNSA. V gave up 2 bases and J gave up 8 bases, with 7 bases separating them.

This clone appeared once. The rearrangement joins TRBV7-2 to TRBJ2-2, with 10 bases aligning to TRBD2. The ends lost 5 bases at V and 1 base at J; junction bases unmatched: 4. This CDR3 has 16 amino acids. CDR1 SGHTA and CDR2 FQGNSA come from the germline V gene. The CDR3 loop is CASSLGLAVNTGELFF. CDR3 nucleotides: TGTGCCAGCAGCCTAGGACTAGCGGTGAACACCGGGGAGCTGTTTTTT.

This clone was picked up a small number of times. V gene TRBV2 combines with J gene TRBJ2-5; D unresolved. Per the germline V gene, CDR1 is SNHLY and CDR2 is FYNNEI. The germline V and J ends were trimmed by 4 bases and 6 bases, with 15 bases remaining between them. The CDR3 loop spans 14 amino acids. The CDR3 protein is CASSAPGSPKTQYF. CDR3 in DNA: TGTGCCAGCAGTGCCCCTGGCAGTCCAAAGACCCAGTACTTC.

This clone was counted once. The genes are TRBV5-1 and TRBJ2-3; TRBD2 matches 11 bases. The CDR3 runs to 16 residues. V dropped 7 bases and J dropped 2; count of bases not matched to a gene: 9. Germline V CDR1 and CDR2: SGHRS, YFSETQ. The CDR3 here is CASHLTTSGATDTQYF. DNA for the CDR3: TGCGCCAGCCACCTGACGACTAGCGGGGCCACAGATACGCAGTATTTT.

The chain couples TRBV5-7 to TRBJ2-1; no reliable D call. TRBV5-7 is annotated as an ORF whose role is uncertain. The length of the CDR3 is 11 residues. V dropped 2 bases and J dropped 6 bases, with 3 bases sitting between them. The CDR3 here is CASSFSNEQFF. The CDR3 DNA sequence: TGTGCCAGCAGCTTTAGCAATGAGCAGTTCTTC.

The rearrangement uses TRBV7-6 and TRBJ2-2, with D unresolved. Germline loops: CDR1 SGHVS, CDR2 FNYEAQ. V was trimmed by 5 bases and J by 5 bases, leaving 9 bases between them. The CDR3 totals 13 residues. DNA of the CDR3: TGTGCCAGCAGCCAGTATGATACCGGGGAGCTGTTTTTT. Protein: CASSQYDTGELFF.

V gene TRBV19 combines with J gene TRBJ1-5; possibly TRBD1 for D (6 bases). The ends were cut back, 5 bases at V and 1 base at J, with 9 bases in the middle. Germline V gene lookup returns CDR1 LNHDA and CDR2 SQIVND (reference sequence). The CDR3 consists of 14 residues. DNA for the CDR3: TGTGCCAGTAGTCCGACAGGCAGCAATCAGCCCCAGCATTTT. This gives the protein CASSPTGSNQPQHF.

This clone has a handful of counts. CDR3 residues: CASSRTDQETQYF. CDR3 in DNA: TGTGCCAGCTCAAGGACAGACCAAGAGACCCAGTACTTC. The chain links TRBV18 to TRBJ2-5; a possible D gene is TRBD1 (6 bases). Per the germline V gene, CDR1 is KGHSH and CDR2 is LQKENI. The V end lost 5 bases, the J end lost 0 bases, and 7 bases lay between the germline ends. The CDR3 is 13 residues long.

V usage is TRBV4-1 and J usage is TRBJ2-7; 8 positions match TRBD2. This CDR3 spans 15 amino acids. Per the germline V gene, CDR1 is MGHRA and CDR2 is YSYEKL. V lost 2 bases and J lost 2; bases outside the gene matches: 5. CDR3 region: CASSQTGGLAYEQYF. CDR3 in DNA: TGCGCCAGCAGCCAAACGGGAGGGCTTGCCTACGAGCAGTACTTC.

The chain has TRBV29-1 and TRBJ2-5; D is unresolved. The CDR3 is made up of 13 amino acids. V lost 4 bases to trimming and J lost 4 bases, with 13 bases between them. CDR1 SQVTM and CDR2 ANQGSEA come from the germline V gene. Written as DNA, the CDR3 is TGCAGCGTTGTGGTGCAGGAAGGAGAGACCCAGTACTTC. It encodes CSVVVQEGETQYF.

The rearrangement uses TRBV18 and TRBJ1-2; a possible D gene is TRBD1 (6 bases). Trimming shortened V by 3 bases and J by 4 bases, and 18 bases separated the two germline ends. This CDR3 contains 16 residues. Germline V gene lookup returns CDR1 KGHSH and CDR2 LQKENI. CDR3 nucleotide sequence: TGTGCCAGCTCACCCACTACAGGGACGGAAGGCTATGGCTACACCTTC. This gives the protein CASSPTTGTEGYGYTF.

This chain uses TRBV11-2 with TRBJ2-7; D is possibly TRBD1 (7 bases). This CDR3 contains 16 residues. V was cut by 5 bases and J by 1 base, with 18 bases left in between. Germline V CDR1 and CDR2: SGHAT, FQNNGV. CDR3 DNA sequence: TGTGCCAGCAGCACACGACAGGGACTCCCTTCCTACGAGCAGTACTTC. This sequence encodes CASSTRQGLPSYEQYF.